The 8 T cell receptor beta chains reported below all come from one sample, sequenced in a study of T cells expressing NK-cell markers. With the 5' RACE reads reprocessed, TCRdb shows one record per CDR3 protein and no DNA. This table holds roughly 420,000 distinct CDR3 sequences. The specimen sequenced was blood T cells: a sorted CD56 or NKG2C T cell subset, CD4+ or CD8+ T cells, or bulk PBMC T cells (not recorded which). Source of these receptors: a woman aged 18 to 75 in good health.

J is TRBJ1-2 and V is TRBV6-5. The germline CDR1 and CDR2 sequences are MNHEY and SVGAGI. The CDR3 is 14 amino acids. The CDR3 region is CASSTSSWDYGYTF.

The V and J genes are TRBV20-1 and TRBJ2-3; TCRdb proposes TRBD1, but this gene call is untestable without DNA. The CDR3 spans 18 residues. The germline gives CDR1 DFQATT, CDR2 SNEGSKA (reference sequence). Here the CDR3 reads CSARDLGGAGFATDTQYF.

The chain couples TRBV10-3 to TRBJ2-1. CDR1 is ENHRY and CDR2 is SYGVKD in the germline V gene. The CDR3 runs to 15 residues. CDR3 region: CAISRAGSSYNEQFF.

The CDR3 sequence is CASSPNPPDGKGLNTEAFF. The chain is built from TRBV25-1 and TRBJ1-1; TCRdb calls TRBD1, which cannot be checked without DNA. The CDR3 runs to 19 residues. Germline assignment: CDR1 MGHDK and CDR2 SYGVNS. The complete variable domain, with remaining parts taken from reference TRBV25-1 and TRBJ1-1, reads EADIYQTPRYLVIGTGKKITLECSQTMGHDKMYWYQQDPGMELHLIHYSYGVNSTEKGDLSSESTVSRIRTEHFPLTLESARPSHTSQYLCASSPNPPDGKGLNTEAFFGQGTRLTVV.

V is TRBV9 and J is TRBJ2-1; the TRBD1 assignment by TCRdb is unverifiable without DNA. This CDR3 region has 15 residues. Germline lookup yields CDR1 SGDLS and CDR2 YYNGEE. The CDR3 here is CASAPSPNSYNEQFF.

The chain is built from TRBV30 and TRBJ1-5; TCRdb's D gene call, TRBD1, goes unchecked for lack of DNA. From germline, CDR1 is GTSNPN and CDR2 SVGIG (reference sequence). The CDR3 runs to 14 residues. CDR3 sequence reads: CAWSVVAGEQPQHF.

The rearrangement joins TRBV12-3 or TRBV12-4 to TRBJ1-2; TCRdb's D call of TRBD1 is untestable without DNA. There are 14 residues in the CDR3. CDR3 loop: CASSPRQGAGGYTF.

This rearrangement joins TRBV12-3 or TRBV12-4 to TRBJ2-4; lacking DNA, the TRBD1 call made by TCRdb goes unchecked. The CDR3 consists of 16 residues. The CDR3 spells CASSFGTDPFKNIQYF.